A selection of T cell receptor beta chains follows, all from one sample in a study of PD-L1 blockade in urothelial cancer. Data came from immunoSEQ multiplex PCR; TCRdb stores just in-frame clones and leaves some out. The sample has tens of thousands of clones, more than 80% seen once. Sequences were derived from PBMCs, sampled around atezolizumab (anti-PD-L1) treatment. These receptors were obtained from a man between 65 and 85 years old with urothelial cancer. Each CDR3 is given with its conserved first and last residue. D genes are given only for firm matches. Where a row states a size, it is once, few, many or the class of an expanded clone; other rows omit it.

D gene	clone size	J gene	CDR3 length	V gene	CDR3 protein	CDR3 DNA
-	few	TRBJ1-2	13	TRBV18	CASSAEGFYGYTF	TGTGCCAGCTCAGCGGAAGGCTTCTATGGCTACACCTTC
TRBD2	-	TRBJ2-1	15	TRBV5-1	CASSTTSPTYNEQFF	TGCGCCAGCAGCACGACTAGCCCAACATACAATGAGCAGTTCTTC
TRBD1	few	TRBJ2-7	14	TRBV15	CATRSPGGASEQYF	TGTGCCACCAGGTCCCCAGGGGGCGCATCCGAGCAGTACTTC
-	-	TRBJ2-6	12	TRBV27	CASSSGANVLTF	TGTGCCAGCAGCTCCGGGGCCAACGTCCTGACTTTC
-	-	TRBJ2-7	12	TRBV2	CASSSDSYEQYF	TGTGCCAGCAGCAGCGACTCCTACGAGCAGTACTTC
TRBD1	-	TRBJ1-1	15	TRBV7-9	CASSFPGQGETEAFF	TGTGCCAGCAGCTTTCCGGGACAGGGGGAGACTGAAGCTTTCTTT
TRBD1	-	TRBJ2-1	14	TRBV19	CATLRGQGFDEQFF	TGTGCCACCCTCCGGGGACAGGGGTTCGATGAGCAGTTCTTC
-	-	TRBJ2-5	12	TRBV29-1	CSVDMGPETQYF	TGCAGCGTTGATATGGGGCCAGAGACCCAGTACTTC
-	-	TRBJ2-7	14	TRBV6-5	CASSYSRGAHEQYF	TGTGCCAGCAGTTATTCCAGGGGAGCCCACGAGCAGTACTTC
TRBD1	-	TRBJ2-7	14	TRBV9	CASSVETGPYEQYF	TGTGCCAGCAGCGTAGAGACAGGGCCCTACGAGCAGTACTTC
-	-	TRBJ2-7	13	TRBV6-5	CASSYSKGYEQYF	TGTGCCAGCAGTTACTCGAAGGGGTACGAGCAGTACTTC
TRBD1	-	TRBJ2-7	14	TRBV14	CASSYRQGFHEQYF	TGTGCCAGCAGCTACCGACAGGGGTTCCACGAGCAGTACTTC
TRBD1	-	TRBJ2-7	15	TRBV27	CASKLGDRGTYEQYF	TGTGCCAGCAAGTTGGGGGACAGGGGAACCTACGAGCAGTACTTC
TRBD2	-	TRBJ2-5	16	TRBV6-1	CASSATSGGVQETQYF	TGTGCCAGCAGTGCCACTAGCGGAGGAGTCCAAGAGACCCAGTACTTC
-	-	TRBJ2-7	15	TRBV6-6	CASSGGEAGIYEQYF	TGTGCCAGCAGTGGCGGGGAAGCAGGGATCTACGAGCAGTACTTC
-	-	TRBJ1-1	14	TRBV6-5	CASSYSRTEGKAFF	TGTGCCAGCAGTTACTCGCGGACAGAGGGGAAAGCTTTCTTT
TRBD2	-	TRBJ2-1	17	TRBV28	CASNLDSGGSSYNEQFF	TGTGCCAGCAACCTCGACTCGGGCGGGAGCTCCTACAATGAGCAGTTCTTC
TRBD1	-	TRBJ2-4	17	TRBV7-9	CASSLGDRALAKNIQYF	TGTGCCAGCAGCTTGGGGGACAGGGCGCTGGCCAAAAACATTCAGTACTTC
TRBD2	-	TRBJ2-7	14	TRBV6-1	CASIGLASMYEQYF	TGTGCCAGCATTGGACTAGCCTCTATGTACGAGCAGTACTTC
TRBD1	-	TRBJ2-1	19	TRBV29-1	CSVEMGQGAAGSSYNEQFF	TGCAGCGTCGAGATGGGACAGGGGGCGGCGGGTAGCTCCTACAATGAGCAGTTCTTC
-	-	TRBJ2-1	15	TRBV29-1	CSVEDARGGHNEQFF	TGCAGCGTTGAAGATGCCAGGGGTGGCCACAATGAGCAGTTCTTC
TRBD2	-	TRBJ2-1	16	TRBV5-1	CASSLALLAGYNEQFF	TGCGCCAGCAGCTTGGCCCTCCTAGCGGGATACAATGAGCAGTTCTTC
TRBD2	-	TRBJ2-7	14	TRBV9	CASSVTSGTYEQYF	TGTGCCAGCAGCGTAACTAGCGGAACCTACGAGCAGTACTTC
-	-	TRBJ2-1	14	TRBV11-2	CASSPRRGRNEQFF	TGTGCCAGCAGCCCCCGGAGGGGGCGGAATGAGCAGTTCTTC
TRBD2	-	TRBJ2-7	15	TRBV28	CASSFAGGSSYEQYF	TGTGCCAGCAGTTTCGCTGGCGGGAGCTCCTACGAGCAGTACTTC
-	once	TRBJ1-6	15	TRBV5-6	CASSLGDRYNSPLHF	TGTGCCAGCAGCTTGGGAGACAGATATAATTCACCCCTCCACTTT
TRBD2	-	TRBJ2-7	15	TRBV5-1	CASSFRGEVNYEQYF	TGCGCCAGCAGCTTCCGGGGGGAAGTCAACTACGAGCAGTACTTC
TRBD1	-	TRBJ2-7	19	TRBV11-2	CASSLDRSGGAIATYEQYF	TGTGCCAGCAGCTTAGATCGGTCAGGGGGCGCGATAGCGACCTACGAGCAGTACTTC
-	-	TRBJ1-2	13	TRBV6-1	CASSEGPGYGYTF	TGTGCCAGCAGTGAAGGGCCAGGCTATGGCTACACCTTC
-	-	TRBJ2-5	14	TRBV11-2	CASSPSGVQETQYF	TGTGCCAGCAGCCCCTCGGGGGTCCAAGAGACCCAGTACTTC
-	-	TRBJ2-7	13	TRBV10-3	CAITRDGDYEQYF	TGTGCCATCACCCGAGACGGAGACTACGAGCAGTACTTC
TRBD2	-	TRBJ2-1	14	TRBV6-6	CASSRLGGGNEQFF	TGTGCCAGCAGTAGACTAGGCGGGGGAAATGAGCAGTTCTTC
-	-	TRBJ2-7	15	TRBV7-6	CASSLASELFYEQYF	TGTGCCAGCAGCTTAGCTAGCGAACTCTTCTACGAGCAGTACTTC
-	-	TRBJ2-2	15	TRBV5-6	CASSFPQGEAGELFF	TGTGCCAGCAGCTTTCCGCAGGGGGAGGCCGGGGAGCTGTTTTTT
TRBD1	once	TRBJ2-1	16	TRBV7-8	CASSWTGTARYNEQFF	TGTGCCAGCAGCTGGACCGGGACAGCTAGGTACAATGAGCAGTTCTTC
-	-	TRBJ2-2	11	TRBV10-3	CATLETGELFF	TGTGCCACTTTAGAGACCGGGGAGCTGTTTTTT
TRBD1	-	TRBJ1-4	18	TRBV18	CASSPIGQGFATNEKLFF	TGTGCCAGCTCACCAATCGGACAGGGGTTTGCAACTAATGAAAAACTGTTTTTT
-	-	TRBJ2-5	14	TRBV30	CAWNPGALGETQYF	TGTGCCTGGAATCCAGGGGCCCTAGGGGAGACCCAGTACTTC
TRBD1	-	TRBJ2-1	12	TRBV18	CASSPDRGEQFF	TGTGCCAGCTCACCGGACAGGGGCGAGCAGTTCTTC
-	once	TRBJ2-5	14	TRBV25-1	CASSEYAGQETQYF	TGTGCCAGCAGTGAATACGCAGGCCAAGAGACCCAGTACTTC
TRBD2	-	TRBJ2-1	16	TRBV7-3	CASSLRGGGPGNEQFF	TGTGCCAGCAGCTTACGGGGGGGAGGGCCAGGGAATGAGCAGTTCTTC
-	-	TRBJ1-1	14	TRBV7-6	CASSLQGLNTEAFF	TGTGCCAGCAGCTTACAGGGGCTGAACACTGAAGCTTTCTTT
TRBD1	-	TRBJ2-5	15	TRBV19	CASSQDRGLGETQYF	TGTGCCAGTAGTCAGGACAGGGGGCTTGGAGAGACCCAGTACTTC
-	-	TRBJ2-3	15	TRBV7-2	CASSLSFLSTDTQYF	TGTGCCAGCAGCTTGTCGTTTCTCAGCACAGATACGCAGTATTTT
-	-	TRBJ2-7	13	TRBV28	CASRPESSYEQYF	TGTGCCAGCAGGCCGGAGAGCTCCTACGAGCAGTACTTC
-	few	TRBJ2-7	14	TRBV2	CASSEVGRETRQYF	TGTGCCAGCAGTGAAGTCGGCAGGGAAACTCGGCAGTACTTC
-	-	TRBJ2-3	13	TRBV28	CASSGGSTDTQYF	TGTGCCAGCAGTGGGGGGTCCACAGATACGCAGTATTTT